This record covers a single T cell receptor (beta chain). No antigen is known for it. At one of its ends the junction is not consistent with the germline gene, which may arise from a read error. This entry is derived from a study of tumor-infiltrating lymphocytes in primary liver carcinoma. The study co-extracted DNA and RNA from about 21-30 mg of unsorted bulk tissue. The input was 450 to 500 ng total RNA; TCR beta cDNA was made from it with a constant-region primer. Construction of TCR beta libraries relied on three successive nested multiplex PCR rounds employing slightly modified ARM-PCR. The first two PCR rounds, roughly 11 cycles each, used TRBV1-TRBV30 forward primers and a C-beta reverse primer. TCRdb fed the multiplex PCR reads into MiXCR, producing one record per CDR3 protein. The table shows roughly 24,000 distinct CDR3 sequences, with roughly three quarters occurring only once. This CDR3 contains 15 residues. CDR1 SGHAT and CDR2 FQNNGV come from the germline V gene.

Broader study findings: Only about 7-24% of top clones occurred in every one of the five tumor regions.

The origin of this receptor is a woman between 25 and 40 years old with primary liver carcinoma and hepatitis B virus infection. This rearrangement joins TRBV11-2 to TRBJ2-7, with a possible D match to TRBD2 (5 bases). Sequencing was performed on liver tumor tissue from sampling region 5. Subset defined: tumor region T5, tumor centre. CDR3 nucleotides: TGTGCCAGTAGCTTAGAAACGAGGGATGTAGGCGGGCAGTACTTC. Encoded protein: CASSLETRDVGGQYF. Together with reference TRBV11-2 and TRBJ2-7, the CDR3 gives the full variable domain: EAGVAQSPRYKIIEKRQSVAFWCNPISGHATLYWYQQILGQGPKLLIQFQNNGVVDDSQLPKDRFSAERLKGVDSTLKIQPAKLEDSAVYLCASSLETRDVGGQYFGPGTRLTVT.